This entry concerns a single T cell receptor (beta chain). Its antigen is as yet unknown. The germline CDR1 and CDR2 sequences are SGHAT and FQNNGV. Trimming cost V 5 bases and J 3 bases, with 4 bases left between them. CDR3 size: 11 residues. This table comes from immunoSEQ multiplex PCR, and its TCRdb copy is limited to in-frame clones, with some not included. The sample includes about 12,000 clones, less than 75% of them seen just once. This sample was included in a study of tumor-infiltrating lymphocytes in localized non-small cell lung cancer. Whole-study context: Several tumor histologies, both smoking statuses, and some post-neoadjuvant chemotherapy samples were included.

Study-level findings and limits: Tumors had more T cell infiltration than uninvolved lung, per TCRbeta sequencing and CD3 counts. T-cell fraction did not differ between immunotypes IM1 and IM2. Different pieces of the same tissue went to different assays, confounding technical variation with intratumor heterogeneity.

This clonotype originated in a human donor with non-small cell lung cancer. The source material was uninvolved lung tissue not adjacent to the tumor. V gene TRBV11-2 combines with J gene TRBJ2-5; no reliable D call. CDR3 residues: CASSHEETQYF. CDR3 nucleotide sequence: TGTGCCAGCAGCCACGAAGAGACCCAGTACTTC. The full variable domain, its missing parts supplied by reference TRBV11-2 and TRBJ2-5, is EAGVAQSPRYKIIEKRQSVAFWCNPISGHATLYWYQQILGQGPKLLIQFQNNGVVDDSQLPKDRFSAERLKGVDSTLKIQPAKLEDSAVYLCASSHEETQYFGPGTRLLVL.